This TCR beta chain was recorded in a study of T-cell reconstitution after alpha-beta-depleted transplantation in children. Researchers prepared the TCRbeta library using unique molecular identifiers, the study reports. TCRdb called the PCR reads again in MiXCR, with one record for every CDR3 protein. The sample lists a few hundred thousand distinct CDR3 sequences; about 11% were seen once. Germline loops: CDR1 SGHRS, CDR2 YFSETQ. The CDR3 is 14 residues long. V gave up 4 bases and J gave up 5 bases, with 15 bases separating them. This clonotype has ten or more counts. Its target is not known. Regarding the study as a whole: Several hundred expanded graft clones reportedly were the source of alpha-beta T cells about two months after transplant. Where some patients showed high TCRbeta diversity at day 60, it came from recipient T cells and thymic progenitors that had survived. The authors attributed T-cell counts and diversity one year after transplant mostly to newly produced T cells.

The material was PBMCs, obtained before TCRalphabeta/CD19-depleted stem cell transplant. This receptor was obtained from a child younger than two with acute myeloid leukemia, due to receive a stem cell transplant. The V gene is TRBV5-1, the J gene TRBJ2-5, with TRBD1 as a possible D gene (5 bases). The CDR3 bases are TGCGCCAGCAGCCTTAGACCGAGACAGGAGACCCAGTACTTC. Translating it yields CASSLRPRQETQYF.